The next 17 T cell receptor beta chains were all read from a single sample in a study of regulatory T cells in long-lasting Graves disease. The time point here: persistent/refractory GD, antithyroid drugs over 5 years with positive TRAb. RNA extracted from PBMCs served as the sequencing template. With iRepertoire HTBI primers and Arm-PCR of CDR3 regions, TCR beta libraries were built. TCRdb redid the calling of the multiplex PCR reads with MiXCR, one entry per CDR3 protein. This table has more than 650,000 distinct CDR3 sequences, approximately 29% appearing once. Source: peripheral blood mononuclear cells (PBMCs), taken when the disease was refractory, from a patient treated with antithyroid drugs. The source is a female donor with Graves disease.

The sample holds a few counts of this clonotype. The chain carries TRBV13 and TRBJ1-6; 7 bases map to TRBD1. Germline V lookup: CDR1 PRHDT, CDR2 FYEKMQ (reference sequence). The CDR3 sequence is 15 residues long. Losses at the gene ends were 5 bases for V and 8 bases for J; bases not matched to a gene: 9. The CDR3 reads CASSTGARGHSPLHF. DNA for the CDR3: TGTGCCAGCAGCACAGGGGCCCGCGGGCATTCACCCCTCCACTTT.

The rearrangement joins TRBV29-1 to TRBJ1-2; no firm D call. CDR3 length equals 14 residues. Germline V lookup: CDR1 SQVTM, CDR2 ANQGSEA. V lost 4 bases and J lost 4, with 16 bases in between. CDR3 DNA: TGCAGCGTTGTCTCCCACCGGGATACCTATGGCTACACCTTC. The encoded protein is CSVVSHRDTYGYTF.

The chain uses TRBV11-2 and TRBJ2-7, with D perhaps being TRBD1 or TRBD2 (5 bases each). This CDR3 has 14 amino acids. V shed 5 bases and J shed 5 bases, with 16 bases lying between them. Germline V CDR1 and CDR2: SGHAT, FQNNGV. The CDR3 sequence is CASSLKWGNNEQYF. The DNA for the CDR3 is TGTGCCAGCAGCCTTAAATGGGGGAATAACGAGCAGTACTTC.

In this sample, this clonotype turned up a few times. The CDR3 sequence is CASTKAGRSYEQYF. The CDR3 DNA sequence: TGTGCCAGCACCAAGGCCGGGAGATCCTACGAGCAGTACTTC. The chain has TRBV6-1 and TRBJ2-7, with D possibly TRBD2 on 6 matching bases. CDR3 length: 14 residues. CDR1 MNHNS and CDR2 SASEGT come from the germline V gene. Between the trimmed V and J ends, which lost 7 bases and 1 base, there was a span of 14 bases.

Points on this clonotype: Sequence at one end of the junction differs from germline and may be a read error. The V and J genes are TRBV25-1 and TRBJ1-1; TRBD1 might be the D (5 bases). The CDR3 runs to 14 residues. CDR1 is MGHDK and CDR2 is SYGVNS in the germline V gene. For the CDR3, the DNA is TGTGCCAGCAGTGCCCTTGGGGGTTACACTGGAGCTTTCTTT. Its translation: CASSALGGYTGAFF.

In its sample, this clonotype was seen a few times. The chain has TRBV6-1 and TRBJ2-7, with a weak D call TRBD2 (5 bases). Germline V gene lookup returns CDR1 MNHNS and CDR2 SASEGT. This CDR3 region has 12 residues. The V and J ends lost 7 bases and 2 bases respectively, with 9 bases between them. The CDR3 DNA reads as TGTGCCAGCACAGCGGAACCCTACGAGCAGTACTTC. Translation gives CASTAEPYEQYF.

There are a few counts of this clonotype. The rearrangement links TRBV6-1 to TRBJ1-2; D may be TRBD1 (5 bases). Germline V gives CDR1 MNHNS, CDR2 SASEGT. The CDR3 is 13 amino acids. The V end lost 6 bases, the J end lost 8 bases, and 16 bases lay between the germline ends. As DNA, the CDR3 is TGTGCCAGCAGGGACTCGGGGCTCTGGGGCTACACCTTC. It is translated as CASRDSGLWGYTF.

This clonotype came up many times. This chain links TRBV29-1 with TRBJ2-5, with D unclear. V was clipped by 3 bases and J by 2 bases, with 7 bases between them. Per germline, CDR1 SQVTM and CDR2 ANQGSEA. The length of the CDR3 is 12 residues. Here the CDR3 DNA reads TGCAGCGTTGACAGGAATCAAGAGACCCAGTACTTC. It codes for CSVDRNQETQYF.

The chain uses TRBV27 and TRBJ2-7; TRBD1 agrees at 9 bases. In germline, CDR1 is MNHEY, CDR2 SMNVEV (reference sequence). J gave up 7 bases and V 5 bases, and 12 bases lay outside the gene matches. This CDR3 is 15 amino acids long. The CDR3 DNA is TGTGCCAGCAGTCAGCCGGGACAGGGTCTATGGGAGCAGTACTTC. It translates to CASSQPGQGLWEQYF.

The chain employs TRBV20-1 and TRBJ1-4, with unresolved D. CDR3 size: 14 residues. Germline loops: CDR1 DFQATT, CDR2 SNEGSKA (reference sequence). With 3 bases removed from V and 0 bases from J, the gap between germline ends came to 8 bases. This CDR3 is CSASLYATNEKLFF. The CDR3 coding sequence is TGCAGTGCTAGCTTATATGCAACTAATGAAAAACTGTTTTTT.

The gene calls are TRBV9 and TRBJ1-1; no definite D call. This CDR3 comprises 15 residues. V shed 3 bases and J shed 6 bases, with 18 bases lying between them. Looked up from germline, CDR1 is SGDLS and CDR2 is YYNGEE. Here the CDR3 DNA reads TGTGCCAGCAGCGCGGGCGGGGTGGCGACCGCTGAAGCTTTCTTT. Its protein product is CASSAGGVATAEAFF.

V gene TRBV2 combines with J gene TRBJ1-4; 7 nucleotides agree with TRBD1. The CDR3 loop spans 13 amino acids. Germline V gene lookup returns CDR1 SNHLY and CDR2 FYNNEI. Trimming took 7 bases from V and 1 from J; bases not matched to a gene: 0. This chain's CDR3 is CASTGGTNEKLFF. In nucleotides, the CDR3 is TGTGCCAGCACAGGGGGAACTAATGAAAAACTGTTTTTT.

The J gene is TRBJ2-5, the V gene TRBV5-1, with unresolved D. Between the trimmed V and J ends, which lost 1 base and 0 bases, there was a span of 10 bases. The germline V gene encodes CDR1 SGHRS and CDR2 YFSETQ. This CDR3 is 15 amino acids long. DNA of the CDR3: TGCGCCAGCAGCTTGAGCCAGCCCCACCAAGAGACCCAGTACTTC. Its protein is CASSLSQPHQETQYF.

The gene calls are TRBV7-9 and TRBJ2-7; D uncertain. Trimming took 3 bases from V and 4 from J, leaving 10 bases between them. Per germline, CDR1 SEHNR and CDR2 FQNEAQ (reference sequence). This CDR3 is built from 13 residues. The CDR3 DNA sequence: TGTGCCAGCAGCTTCCGCCCCGGATACGAGCAGTACTTC. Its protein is CASSFRPGYEQYF.

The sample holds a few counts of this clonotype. In nucleotides, the CDR3 is TGCGCCAGCAGCTTGGAGGGAGTTAATGGCTACACCTTC. This gives the protein CASSLEGVNGYTF. The chain recombines TRBV5-1 with TRBJ1-2; D not certain. Trimming removed 0 bases from V and 6 bases from J, with 9 bases in between. The CDR3 is made up of 13 amino acids. Germline loops: CDR1 SGHRS, CDR2 YFSETQ.

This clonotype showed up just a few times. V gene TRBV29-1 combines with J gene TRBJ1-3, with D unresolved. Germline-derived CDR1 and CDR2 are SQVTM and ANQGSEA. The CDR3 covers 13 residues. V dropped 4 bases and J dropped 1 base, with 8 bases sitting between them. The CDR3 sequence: CSVARESGNTIYF. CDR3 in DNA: TGCAGCGTTGCTAGGGAATCTGGAAACACCATATATTTT.

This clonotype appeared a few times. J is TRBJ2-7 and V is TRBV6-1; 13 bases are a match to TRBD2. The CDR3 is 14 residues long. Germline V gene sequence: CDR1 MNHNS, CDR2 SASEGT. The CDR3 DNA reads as TGTGCAACAGCATCGGGACTAGCGGGATACGAGCAGTACTTC. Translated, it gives CATASGLAGYEQYF.